One sample yielded the 23 T cell receptor beta chains listed below, sequenced in a study of neurological immune-mediated disorders. MiXCR, run by TCRdb on the 5' RACE reads, gives a single entry per CDR3 protein. The table records about 95,000 distinct CDR3 sequences, roughly 3.5% of them present only once. The specimen was PBMCs. The receptors were gathered from a woman between 18 and 29 years old with multiple sclerosis.

This clonotype was seen at least ten times. This sequence joins TRBV7-6 and TRBJ1-1; 10 bases fit TRBD1. Germline CDR1 and CDR2: SGHVS and FNYEAQ. The CDR3 consists of 15 residues. After removal of 3 bases from V and 3 bases from J, the junction contained 4 bases not matched to a gene. The CDR3: CASSLGTGAYTEAFF. The DNA for the CDR3 is TGTGCCAGCAGCTTGGGGACAGGGGCTTACACTGAAGCTTTCTTT.

This clonotype showed up many times. The chain combines TRBV5-1 with TRBJ2-1; 11 bases are shared with TRBD2. Unmatched junction bases numbered 13, after V lost 3 bases and J lost 2 bases. The CDR3 extends over 19 amino acids. CDR1 and CDR2 from the germline V gene are SGHRS and YFSETQ. CDR3 residues: CASSYTRASSGGPYNEQFF. The CDR3 region has the DNA TGCGCCAGCAGCTACACAAGAGCCTCTAGCGGGGGGCCCTACAATGAGCAGTTCTTC.

This clonotype was detected many times. This chain connects TRBV6-1 to TRBJ1-1; TRBD1 agrees at 7 bases. Germline V gene sequence: CDR1 MNHNS, CDR2 SASEGT. The CDR3 length is 14 residues. V lost 5 bases to trimming and J lost 0 bases; unmatched junction nucleotides: 3. This CDR3 is CASSQGTVNTEAFF. CDR3 nucleotides: TGTGCCAGCAGTCAAGGGACAGTGAACACTGAAGCTTTCTTT.

This clonotype was seen repeatedly, ten times or more. The V gene is TRBV20-1, the J gene TRBJ2-1, with 9 bases fitting TRBD2. The CDR3 has 14 amino acids. Germline CDR1 is DFQATT and CDR2 is SNEGSKA (reference sequence). Trimming took 6 bases from V and 10 from J; bases not matched to a gene: 13. As DNA, the CDR3 is TGCAGTGCAGAAAGACTAGCGGAAAGAGGGGAGCAGTTCTTC. Its translation is CSAERLAERGEQFF.

There are many counts of this clonotype. The V gene is TRBV3-1, the J gene TRBJ1-6, with no clear D. The CDR3 has 12 residues. V lost 4 bases, J lost 8 bases, and 6 bases lay in between. Germline V gives CDR1 LGHDT, CDR2 YNNKEL (reference sequence). The DNA for the CDR3 is TGTGCCAGCAGCCTCCTTGATTCACCCCTCCACTTT. The encoded protein is CASSLLDSPLHF.

At least ten counts were recorded for this clonotype. V gene TRBV20-1 combines with J gene TRBJ2-7, with 8 bases that match TRBD1. Germline CDR1 and CDR2: DFQATT and SNEGSKA (reference sequence). CDR3 length: 14 residues. V lost 0 bases to trimming and J lost 3 bases; unmatched junction nucleotides: 4. The CDR3: CSARDPGQGYEQYF. Here the CDR3 DNA reads TGCAGTGCTAGAGATCCCGGACAGGGCTACGAGCAGTACTTC.

In its sample, this clonotype was seen many times. The chain joins TRBV28 to TRBJ1-5; no definite D call. Trimming shortened V by 6 bases and J by 0 bases, and 6 bases separated the two germline ends. Per germline, CDR1 MDHEN and CDR2 SYDVKM. The CDR3 contains 13 residues. The CDR3 DNA is TGTGCCAGCAGCGTGGCTAGCAATCAGCCCCAGCATTTT. The encoded protein is CASSVASNQPQHF.

There are many counts of this clonotype. The chain recombines TRBV7-9 with TRBJ2-7; TRBD1 agrees at 11 bases. The germline CDR1 and CDR2 sequences are SEHNR and FQNEAQ (reference sequence). This CDR3 comprises 17 residues. V shed 1 base, J shed 5 bases, and the junction held 10 bases outside the gene matches. The CDR3 DNA reads as TGTGCCAGCAGCTTAGGGTTACCGGGACAGGGGGAGAACGAGCAGTACTTC. Translating gives CASSLGLPGQGENEQYF.

Many counts were recorded for this clonotype. This rearrangement joins TRBV4-3 to TRBJ2-3; D gene unclear. With 0 bases removed from V and 0 bases from J, the gap between germline ends came to 13 bases. This CDR3 has 17 amino acids. Germline CDR1 LGHNA, CDR2 YSLEER. CDR3: CASSQDSSATSTDTQYF. CDR3 in DNA: TGCGCCAGCAGCCAAGATTCAAGCGCTACTAGCACAGATACGCAGTATTTT.

This clonotype came up many times. This chain joins TRBV7-2 and TRBJ2-5; 8 positions agree with TRBD2. The CDR3 consists of 12 residues. Germline-derived CDR1 and CDR2 are SGHTA and FQGNSA. V gave up 4 bases and J gave up 5 bases; unmatched junction bases: 0. This chain's CDR3 is CASSSGGETQYF. CDR3 nucleotides: TGTGCCAGCAGCTCGGGGGGGGAGACCCAGTACTTC. The full variable domain, with the rest looked up from reference TRBV7-2 and TRBJ2-5, is GAGVSQSPSNKVTEKGKDVELRCDPISGHTALYWYRQSLGQGLEFLIYFQGNSAPDKSGLPSDRFSAERTGGSVSTLTIQRTQQEDSAVYLCASSSGGETQYFGPGTRLLVL.

This clonotype was seen ten or more times. The chain employs TRBV21-1 and TRBJ1-1. TRBV21-1 is shown as a pseudogene. CDR3 length equals 11 residues. The CDR3 loop is CASKKDTEAFF. CDR3 sequence (DNA): TGTGCCAGCAAGAAGGACACTGAAGCTTTCTTT.

This clonotype was seen many times. The chain joins TRBV5-1 to TRBJ2-3; 9 bases are shared with TRBD2. The V gene end was trimmed by 2 bases and the J gene end by 2 bases; junction bases not matched to a gene: 6. Germline values: CDR1 SGHRS, CDR2 YFSETQ. This CDR3 spans 16 amino acids. The CDR3, as DNA: TGCGCCAGCAGCTTTGGGGTAGCGGGGGCCACAGATACGCAGTATTTT. Translated, it gives CASSFGVAGATDTQYF.

The sample holds many counts of this clonotype. V is TRBV9 and J is TRBJ2-7; TRBD1 matches 8 bases. CDR1 SGDLS and CDR2 YYNGEE come from the germline V gene. V lost 3 bases, J lost 5 bases, and 7 bases stayed unmatched. The CDR3 sequence is 14 residues long. CDR3 sequence reads: CASSASGGMDEQYF. As DNA, the CDR3 is TGTGCCAGCAGCGCGTCAGGGGGCATGGACGAGCAGTACTTC.

This clonotype came up many times. The chain recombines TRBV5-6 with TRBJ2-1; D not resolved. The V and J ends lost 3 bases and 8 bases respectively, with 15 bases between them. CDR3 length: 14 residues. Per germline, CDR1 SGHDT and CDR2 YYEEEE. CDR3 in amino acids: CASSYQSPPHEQFF. CDR3 sequence (DNA): TGTGCCAGCAGCTATCAGTCCCCTCCCCATGAGCAGTTCTTC.

V gene TRBV4-1 combines with J gene TRBJ1-2, with D unresolved. CDR3 size: 14 residues. The V and J ends lost 2 bases and 8 bases respectively, with 15 bases between them. The germline CDR1 and CDR2 sequences are MGHRA and YSYEKL. CDR3 protein: CASSQSAGAVGYTF. CDR3 nucleotides: TGCGCCAGCAGCCAATCCGCAGGAGCCGTAGGCTACACCTTC.

This clonotype appeared many times. The genes are TRBV7-3 and TRBJ2-7; D remains unclear. The CDR3 has 15 residues. The germline gives CDR1 SGHTA, CDR2 FQGTGA. Deletions cut 2 bases from V and 0 bases from J, with 11 bases between. DNA for the CDR3: TGTGCCAGCAGCTTATCTCCAGACACCTCCTACGAGCAGTACTTC. It is translated as CASSLSPDTSYEQYF.

At least ten counts were recorded for this clonotype. V usage is TRBV6-5 and J usage is TRBJ1-1; the D gene is possibly TRBD1 (5 bases). The length of the CDR3 is 15 residues. Deletions cut 7 bases from V and 0 bases from J, with 15 bases between. CDR1 and CDR2 from the germline V gene are MNHEY and SVGAGI. The CDR3 nucleotides read TGTGCCAGCAATCGGGGGACGGGGGTGAACACTGAAGCTTTCTTT. Amino acid sequence: CASNRGTGVNTEAFF.

In its sample, this clonotype was seen many times. This rearrangement joins TRBV7-2 to TRBJ1-3; the D gene is possibly TRBD1 (6 bases). V was shortened by 3 bases and J by 4 bases, with 16 bases between the two germline ends. CDR3 length: 16 amino acids. Germline V lookup: CDR1 SGHTA, CDR2 FQGNSA. The CDR3: CASSFTGMTSGNTIYF. CDR3 bases: TGTGCCAGCAGCTTCACAGGGATGACCTCCGGAAACACCATATATTTT. The variable domain in full, with the rest retrieved from reference TRBV7-2 and TRBJ1-3, is GAGVSQSPSNKVTEKGKDVELRCDPISGHTALYWYRQSLGQGLEFLIYFQGNSAPDKSGLPSDRFSAERTGGSVSTLTIQRTQQEDSAVYLCASSFTGMTSGNTIYFGEGSWLTVV.

This clonotype appeared many times. V is TRBV20-1 and J is TRBJ1-1; 8 nucleotides line up with TRBD1. The CDR3 is 16 residues long. The V and J ends lost 3 bases and 3 bases, in that order; junction bases with no gene match: 12. Germline lookup yields CDR1 DFQATT and CDR2 SNEGSKA (reference sequence). CDR3 protein: CSASLMGRGLYTEAFF. In DNA, the CDR3 is TGCAGTGCTAGTTTAATGGGCAGGGGGCTCTACACTGAAGCTTTCTTT.

This clonotype was found many times. The gene calls are TRBV7-2 and TRBJ2-2; either TRBD1 or TRBD2 may supply D (6 bases each). CDR1 and CDR2 (germline): SGHTA, FQGNSA. The CDR3 has 16 amino acids. The V end lost 5 bases, the J end lost 7 bases, and 20 bases lay between the germline ends. The CDR3 loop reads CASSRYQGGRVGELFF. The CDR3 region has the DNA TGTGCCAGCAGCCGCTACCAAGGGGGGCGGGTCGGGGAGCTGTTTTTT.

Many counts were recorded for this clonotype. The chain links TRBV20-1 to TRBJ2-3; no firm D call. Trimming left V 0 bases short and J 6 bases short, with 13 bases between. Germline CDR1 is DFQATT and CDR2 is SNEGSKA (reference sequence). This CDR3 is built from 14 residues. CDR3 in DNA: TGCAGTGCTAGAGATCCGCGGAGAACGGATACGCAGTATTTT. Its translation: CSARDPRRTDTQYF.

This clonotype was counted many times. The V call is TRBV27, the J call TRBJ2-7; tentatively, D is TRBD2 (5 bases). CDR1 and CDR2 from the germline V gene are MNHEY and SMNVEV (reference sequence). The V gene lost 6 bases and the J gene lost 2 bases, with 11 bases spanning the gap. This CDR3 is 13 amino acids long. CDR3: CASRAGGAYEQYF. Written as DNA, the CDR3 is TGTGCCAGCAGGGCGGGCGGAGCCTACGAGCAGTACTTC.

This clonotype was detected ten times or more. The chain links TRBV20-1 to TRBJ1-1; D unclear. The V and J ends lost 6 bases and 3 bases respectively, with 20 bases between them. This CDR3 region has 15 residues. Germline CDR1 reads DFQATT; CDR2 reads SNEGSKA (reference sequence). The CDR3: CSARGYGLGDTEAFF. In nucleotides, the CDR3 is TGCAGTGCCCGCGGCTATGGCCTTGGGGACACTGAAGCTTTCTTT.